This T cell receptor beta chain is drawn from a study of OX40 agonist ivuxolimab in advanced cancers. Findings and caveats of the study: CD4+ and CD8+ blood T cells expanded clonally by week 6 at 0.1 to 3.0 mg/kg. The study found among the lowest clonal expansion in partial responders at 0.1-3.0 mg/kg.

Patients were excluded for autoimmune disease history or systemic immunosuppression. Germline V gene sequence: CDR1 SGDLS, CDR2 YYNGEE. This CDR3 spans 15 amino acids. Trimming shortened V by 3 bases and J by 0 bases, and 12 bases separated the two germline ends. Of note for this clone: Its antigen is still unknown.

Sequencing was performed with immunoSEQ multiplex PCR; in TCRdb, only in-frame clones are kept and a portion is missing. This sample has some 74,000 clones, with 90% found just once. The chain couples TRBV9 to TRBJ1-1; D perhaps matches TRBD1 (5 bases). Sample: CD4+ or CD8+ T cells sorted from blood, taken in a trial of the OX40 agonist ivuxolimab. The clonotype originates from an adult with an advanced solid tumor such as melanoma, head and neck, liver or kidney cancer. In DNA, the CDR3 is TGTGCCAGCAGCGCGGGGCCAGAATTGAACACTGAAGCTTTCTTT. This encodes CASSAGPELNTEAFF.